This paragraph reports one T cell receptor (beta chain). Participants' reported clinical history set cohort assignment. These data are taken from a study of blood T cell repertoires in COVID-19. Across the study: Spain, Italy and the United States supplied samples that represented acute and convalescent COVID-19. PBMCs, B-cell-depleted T cells, or T cells were the source of the cDNA or gDNA that made up the material.

The repertoire was sequenced with immunoSEQ multiplex PCR; TCRdb's copy has only in-frame clones and lacks some. This repertoire shows 200,000 to 250,000 clones, roughly 87% found once; its top ten account for more than 10%. The V and J ends lost 5 bases and 2 bases respectively, with 7 bases between them. This CDR3 spans 13 amino acids. CDR1 and CDR2 (germline): SGHAT, FQDESV (reference sequence). The chain combines TRBV11-1 with TRBJ1-5; D remains ambiguous. This sequence was found in a man under 40 who had recovered from COVID-19. The sequenced material came from PBMCs or T cells enriched from blood (not recorded which). The CDR3 bases are TGTGCCAGCAGCCCCTCCGGCAATCAGCCCCAGCATTTT. Protein product: CASSPSGNQPQHF. The full variable domain, its missing parts supplied by reference TRBV11-1 and TRBJ1-5, is EAEVAQSPRYKITEKSQAVAFWCDPISGHATLYWYRQILGQGPELLVQFQDESVVDDSQLPKDRFSAERLKGVDSTLKIQPAELGDSAMYLCASSPSGNQPQHFGDGTRLSIL.